This T cell receptor (beta chain) was sequenced in a study of T-cell memory formation after mild COVID-19. TCRdb recomputed calls from the 5' RACE reads with MiXCR, one row per CDR3 protein. The data show almost 550,000 distinct CDR3 sequences, 20% seen once. The germline gives CDR1 SGHVS, CDR2 FNYEAQ. This CDR3 has 16 residues. V lost 4 bases and J 5 bases, leaving 20 bases between the germline ends. The chain employs TRBV7-6 and TRBJ2-5; D is undetermined. This clonotype was obtained from an adult woman who had mild COVID-19 (a few samples of this study predate the infection). Cell type and time point are not known. Sample: PBMCs or a T cell subset sorted from them (not recorded which). The CDR3 loop is CASSSTTGPGIETQYF. CDR3 sequence (DNA): TGTGCCAGCAGCTCTACTACCGGACCGGGCATCGAGACCCAGTACTTC.